Listed below are T cell receptor beta chains from one sample, sequenced in a study of blood T cell repertoires in COVID-19. Produced via immunoSEQ multiplex PCR; TCRdb's table is partial and in-frame only. The sample yields 150,000 to 200,000 clones, more than 85% seen once. The sequenced sample was peripheral blood. Receptor source: a man aged 70-80 years with active or convalescent COVID-19. Both conserved end residues are part of each CDR3. Fields, in order: D gene, V gene, clone size, J gene, CDR3 DNA, CDR3 protein. A D gene is named only where the DNA matches it firmly. For some rows the clone size is stated as once, few or many, or as a class when expanded; others skip it.

D: .
V: TRBV19
size: .
J: TRBJ1-2
DNA: TGTGCCAGTAGTATAGCCAGGGAATATGGCTACACCTTC
CDR3: CASSIAREYGYTF

D: TRBD2
V: TRBV6-4
size: .
J: TRBJ2-1
DNA: TGTGCCAGCAGTGACCCTAGACTAGCGGGGGGGCCCTACAATGAGCAGTTCTTC
CDR3: CASSDPRLAGGPYNEQFF

D: TRBD2
V: TRBV19
size: .
J: TRBJ2-1
DNA: TGTGCCAGTAGTATACAAGCGGGAGGATCCTACAATGAGCAGTTCTTC
CDR3: CASSIQAGGSYNEQFF

D: .
V: TRBV2
size: .
J: TRBJ1-4
DNA: TGTGCCAGCAGTGAAGCGCGGGCCGGCGGTGAAAAACTGTTTTTT
CDR3: CASSEARAGGEKLFF

D: .
V: TRBV5-1
size: few
J: TRBJ2-2
DNA: TGCGCCAGCAGCTTGGGAGGGACGAACACCGGGGAGCTGTTTTTT
CDR3: CASSLGGTNTGELFF

D: .
V: TRBV9
size: .
J: TRBJ2-6
DNA: TGTGCCAGCAGCCTACCACTCTCAGCAGGGAACCCCACCTCTGGGGCCAACGTCCTGACTTTC
CDR3: CASSLPLSAGNPTSGANVLTF

D: .
V: TRBV20-1
size: .
J: TRBJ1-3
DNA: TGCAGTGCTAGTTTAGGGAGTGGTGGAAACACCATATATTTT
CDR3: CSASLGSGGNTIYF

D: .
V: TRBV6-5
size: .
J: TRBJ2-3
DNA: TGTGCCAGCAGCTCGACGGGGGTCCCAGATACGCAGTATTTT
CDR3: CASSSTGVPDTQYF

D: .
V: TRBV28
size: .
J: TRBJ1-5
DNA: TGTGCCATAGGGTGGGGGACTAATCAGCCCCAGCATTTT
CDR3: CAIGWGTNQPQHF

D: .
V: TRBV9
size: .
J: TRBJ2-2
DNA: TGTGCCAGCAGCGTAGGACAGACCGGGGAGCTGTTTTTT
CDR3: CASSVGQTGELFF

D: TRBD1
V: TRBV19
size: .
J: TRBJ1-2
DNA: TGTGCCAGTACGGGACAGGGTAGAAATGGCTACACCTTC
CDR3: CASTGQGRNGYTF

D: .
V: TRBV12-3/TRBV12-4
size: .
J: TRBJ1-1
DNA: TGTGCCAGCAGTTTCAGGGGTAACACTGAAGCTTTCTTT
CDR3: CASSFRGNTEAFF

D: TRBD1
V: TRBV12-3/TRBV12-4
size: .
J: TRBJ1-1
DNA: TGTGCCAGCAGTTTAGGAATACAGGGGACGGCTTTCTTT
CDR3: CASSLGIQGTAFF

D: TRBD1
V: TRBV30
size: .
J: TRBJ1-1
DNA: TGTGCCTGGAGTCCGGGACAGGGAAGGAACACTGAAGCTTTCTTT
CDR3: CAWSPGQGRNTEAFF

D: TRBD2
V: TRBV7-9
size: .
J: TRBJ2-5
DNA: TGTGCCAGCAGTCGGACTAGCGGCCAAGAGACCCAGTACTTC
CDR3: CASSRTSGQETQYF

D: .
V: TRBV11-2
size: .
J: TRBJ1-4
DNA: TGTGCCAGCAGCTTATCGACGGGGGAAAAACTGTTTTTT
CDR3: CASSLSTGEKLFF

D: TRBD1
V: TRBV5-4
size: .
J: TRBJ1-2
DNA: TGTGCCAGCAGCAGGGACAGTCTTGGCTATGGCTACACCTTC
CDR3: CASSRDSLGYGYTF

D: TRBD1
V: TRBV30
size: .
J: TRBJ2-1
DNA: TGTGCCTGGAGCCTCAGGACAGGTTTCGCCAGCTCCTACAATGAGCAGTTCTTC
CDR3: CAWSLRTGFASSYNEQFF

D: TRBD1
V: TRBV10-3
size: few
J: TRBJ1-1
DNA: TGTGCCACGGGACAGGGGAACACTGAAGCTTTCTTT
CDR3: CATGQGNTEAFF

D: .
V: TRBV19
size: .
J: TRBJ2-1
DNA: TGTGCCAGTAGGCAAGGGGCCTACAATGAGCAGTTCTTC
CDR3: CASRQGAYNEQFF

D: .
V: TRBV27
size: .
J: TRBJ2-1
DNA: TGTGCCAGCAGTCCCGCGGGACTTTACCCTGACAATGAGCAGTTCTTC
CDR3: CASSPAGLYPDNEQFF

D: TRBD1
V: TRBV3-1/TRBV3-2
size: .
J: TRBJ1-2
DNA: TGTGCCAGCAGCCCCCCAGGACAGGGGGCTTATGGCTACACCTTC
CDR3: CASSPPGQGAYGYTF

D: .
V: TRBV28
size: .
J: TRBJ1-6
DNA: TGTGCCAGCAGTTTCCGGGGTGATTCACCCCTCCACTTT
CDR3: CASSFRGDSPLHF

D: .
V: TRBV9
size: .
J: TRBJ1-5
DNA: TGTGCCAGCAGCAGTTTTGCGGCGAATGGTCAGCCCCAGCATTTT
CDR3: CASSSFAANGQPQHF

D: TRBD2
V: TRBV2
size: .
J: TRBJ2-7
DNA: TGTGCCAGCATTCCGGGGGGGGCCCCCTACGAGCAGTACTTC
CDR3: CASIPGGAPYEQYF

D: TRBD1
V: TRBV7-6
size: .
J: TRBJ2-3
DNA: TGTGCCAGCAGCTCACAGGGGCGGGATACGCAGTATTTT
CDR3: CASSSQGRDTQYF

D: .
V: TRBV7-2
size: .
J: TRBJ1-2
DNA: TGTGCCAGCACAACCAGCCTCGGGTTTGATGGCTACACCTTC
CDR3: CASTTSLGFDGYTF

D: .
V: TRBV4-3
size: .
J: TRBJ2-1
DNA: TGCGCCAGCTCTACAGGTGCCTCCTACAATGAGCAGTTCTTC
CDR3: CASSTGASYNEQFF

D: TRBD2
V: TRBV4-1
size: many
J: TRBJ2-7
DNA: TGCGCCAGCAGCCGACTAGCGGGAGTCAACGAGCAGTACTTC
CDR3: CASSRLAGVNEQYF

D: .
V: TRBV7-2
size: .
J: TRBJ1-1
DNA: TGTGCCAGCAGCTTAGTAGGGGGGGCGAAGACTGAAGCTTTCTTT
CDR3: CASSLVGGAKTEAFF

D: .
V: TRBV2
size: .
J: TRBJ1-5
DNA: TGTGCCACCTCGGGGGAGGGGAACAATCAGCCCCAGCATTTT
CDR3: CATSGEGNNQPQHF

D: TRBD1
V: TRBV18
size: .
J: TRBJ2-6
DNA: TGTGCCAGCTCAACAGGGGGAACTGGGGCCAACGTCCTGACTTTC
CDR3: CASSTGGTGANVLTF

D: TRBD2
V: TRBV3-1/TRBV3-2
size: once
J: TRBJ2-1
DNA: TGTGCCAGCAGCCAAGCTCTAGCGGGAGCGCATGAGCAGTTCTTC
CDR3: CASSQALAGAHEQFF

D: .
V: TRBV18
size: .
J: TRBJ2-3
DNA: TGTGCCAGCTCCCCTGGGGTGGCAGGGGATACGCAGTATTTT
CDR3: CASSPGVAGDTQYF

D: .
V: TRBV20-1
size: .
J: TRBJ2-7
DNA: TGCAGTGCTAGAGATCGAGGAGAGCAGTACTTC
CDR3: CSARDRGEQYF

D: TRBD1
V: TRBV5-4
size: .
J: TRBJ1-2
DNA: TGTGCCAGCAGCTTTTCACAGGGGGCGGTTGGCTACACCTTC
CDR3: CASSFSQGAVGYTF

D: .
V: TRBV21-1
size: .
J: TRBJ1-1
DNA: TGTGCCAGCAGAAGACAGGGGACTGAAGCTTTCTTT
CDR3: CASRRQGTEAFF

D: .
V: TRBV6-5
size: .
J: TRBJ1-2
DNA: TGTGCCAGCAGCCGGGCGGAGGGGCTTTATGGCTACACCTTC
CDR3: CASSRAEGLYGYTF

D: .
V: TRBV5-8
size: .
J: TRBJ2-3
DNA: TGTGCCAGCAGCCCAGGGGACCCGCTTAGCCATACGCAGTATTTT
CDR3: CASSPGDPLSHTQYF

D: TRBD1
V: TRBV9
size: .
J: TRBJ2-3
DNA: TGTGCCAGCAGCACAGCAGACAGGGAGACGCAGTATTTT
CDR3: CASSTADRETQYF

D: .
V: TRBV10-3
size: .
J: TRBJ1-5
DNA: TGTGCCATCAGCGTAAGACATGATAGCAATCAGCCCCAGCATTTT
CDR3: CAISVRHDSNQPQHF

D: .
V: TRBV5-1
size: .
J: TRBJ2-7
DNA: TGCGCCAGCAGCTTGGCTAGGGGCGCCTACGAGCAGTACTTC
CDR3: CASSLARGAYEQYF

D: .
V: TRBV28
size: .
J: TRBJ2-7
DNA: TGTGCCAGCAGTTTCTTTTTGACATGGGGCAGGTCAGGTCCCCAAATCTACGAGCAGTACTTC
CDR3: CASSFFLTWGRSGPQIYEQYF

D: TRBD1
V: TRBV7-8
size: .
J: TRBJ2-1
DNA: TGTGCCAGCAGCTTTCACCCATCCCAGGGACAGGTCAATGAGCAGTTCTTC
CDR3: CASSFHPSQGQVNEQFF

D: .
V: TRBV19
size: .
J: TRBJ2-2
DNA: TGTGCCAGTAGTATCCGTCAGGGGTTCGGGGAGCTGTTTTTT
CDR3: CASSIRQGFGELFF

D: .
V: TRBV5-8
size: .
J: TRBJ2-5
DNA: TGTGCCAGCAGCCGACAGGAGGAGACCCAGTACTTC
CDR3: CASSRQEETQYF

D: .
V: TRBV29-1
size: .
J: TRBJ2-1
DNA: TGCAGCGCCGGGTGGAATGAGCAGTTCTTC
CDR3: CSAGWNEQFF

D: .
V: TRBV9
size: .
J: TRBJ2-5
DNA: TGTGCCAGCAGCGGGTGGGGCCCGCAGGGGGAGACCCAGTACTTC
CDR3: CASSGWGPQGETQYF

D: .
V: TRBV6-1
size: .
J: TRBJ2-5
DNA: TGTGCCAGCAGCGAAGGACGGACAACGGAGACCCAGTACTTC
CDR3: CASSEGRTTETQYF

D: TRBD2
V: TRBV6-5
size: .
J: TRBJ2-7
DNA: TGTGCCATCTTCCGGGGGACTAGCGGGATCCACGAGCAGTACTTC
CDR3: CAIFRGTSGIHEQYF

D: .
V: TRBV2
size: once
J: TRBJ1-6
DNA: TGTGCCAGCAGTGAAGCGGGTCAGGGATATTCACCCCTCCACTTT
CDR3: CASSEAGQGYSPLHF

D: TRBD1
V: TRBV6-4
size: .
J: TRBJ1-2
DNA: TGTGCCAGCCGGGACAGGGTTGGAGGCTACACCTTC
CDR3: CASRDRVGGYTF

D: .
V: TRBV28
size: .
J: TRBJ2-7
DNA: TGTGCCAGCAGTAGCCCCGGGAGCACCTCCTACGAGCAGTACTTC
CDR3: CASSSPGSTSYEQYF